The T cell receptor beta chain described here comes from a study of blood T cell repertoires in COVID-19. Study-wide background: Some COVID-19 samples were acute and others convalescent; all came from the United States, Italy and Spain. In each case, the material was cDNA or gDNA derived from T cells, B-cell-depleted T cells, or PBMCs.

Assay: immunoSEQ multiplex PCR; the TCRdb copy retains only in-frame clones and omits some. The table includes about 400,000 clones, 87% detected once. CDR3 length equals 14 residues. CDR1 SGHRS and CDR2 YFSETQ come from the germline V gene. Trimming left V 2 bases short and J 7 bases short, with 10 bases between. Participants were aged about 18 to 95 years, lived in under 30 US areas, and enrolled virtually. Participants' own reports of clinical history determined their cohort assignment. This TCR was sampled from a woman under 30 with acute COVID-19. The genes are TRBV5-1 and TRBJ1-6; tentative D call: TRBD1 (5 bases). Input material: PBMCs or T cells enriched from blood (not recorded which). CDR3 DNA sequence: TGCGCCAGCAGCTTTCCAGGGAGGAATTCACCCCTCCACTTT. Translating gives CASSFPGRNSPLHF.